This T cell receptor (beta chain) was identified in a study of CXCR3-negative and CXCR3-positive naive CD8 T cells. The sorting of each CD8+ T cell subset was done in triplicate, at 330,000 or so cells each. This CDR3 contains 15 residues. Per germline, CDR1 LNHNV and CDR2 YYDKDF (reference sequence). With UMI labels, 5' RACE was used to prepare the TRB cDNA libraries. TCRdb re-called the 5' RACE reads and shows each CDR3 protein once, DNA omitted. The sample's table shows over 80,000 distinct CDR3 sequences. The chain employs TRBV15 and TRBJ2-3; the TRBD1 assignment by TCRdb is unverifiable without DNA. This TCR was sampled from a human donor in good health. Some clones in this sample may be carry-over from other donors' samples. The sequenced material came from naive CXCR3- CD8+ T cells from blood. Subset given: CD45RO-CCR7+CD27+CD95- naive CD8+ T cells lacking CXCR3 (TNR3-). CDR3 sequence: CATSTNDRVPDTQYF.